One and the same sample provided the 2 T cell receptor beta chains below, sequenced in a study of monozygotic twins with inflammatory bowel disease. From the 5' RACE reads, TCRdb lists one entry per CDR3 protein and no DNA. Its table records around 400,000 distinct CDR3 sequences. The sample was blood. These receptors originate from a human donor with ulcerative colitis or Crohn's disease, or a healthy co-twin of an affected twin (not recorded which).

The genes are TRBV2 and TRBJ1-5. Germline V gene lookup returns CDR1 SNHLY and CDR2 FYNNEI. This CDR3 is 15 amino acids long. The CDR3 protein is CASCELWGNNQPQHF. Full variable domain (rest looked up from reference TRBV2 and TRBJ1-5): EPEVTQTPSHQVTQMGQEVILRCVPISNHLYFYWYRQILGQKVEFLVSFYNNEISEKSEIFDDQFSVERPDGSNFTLKIRSTKLEDSAMYFCASCELWGNNQPQHFGDGTRLSIL.

This chain uses TRBV9 with TRBJ2-7; TCRdb outputs TRBD2, but without DNA this stays unchecked. Per the germline V gene, CDR1 is SGDLS and CDR2 is YYNGEE. The CDR3 spans 15 residues. The CDR3: CASSETSGRPGEQYF.